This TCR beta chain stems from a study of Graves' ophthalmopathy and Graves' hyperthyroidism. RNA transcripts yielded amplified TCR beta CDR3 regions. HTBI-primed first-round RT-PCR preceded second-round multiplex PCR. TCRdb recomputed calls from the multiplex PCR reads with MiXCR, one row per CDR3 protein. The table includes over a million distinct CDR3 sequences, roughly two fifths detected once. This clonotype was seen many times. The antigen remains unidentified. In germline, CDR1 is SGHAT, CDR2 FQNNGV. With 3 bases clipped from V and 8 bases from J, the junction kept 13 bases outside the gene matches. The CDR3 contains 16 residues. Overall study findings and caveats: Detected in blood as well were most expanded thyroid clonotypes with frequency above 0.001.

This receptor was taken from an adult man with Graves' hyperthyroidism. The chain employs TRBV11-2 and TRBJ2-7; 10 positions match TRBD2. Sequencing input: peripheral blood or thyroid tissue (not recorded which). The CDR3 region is CASSFYGLAASSQQYF. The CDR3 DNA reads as TGTGCCAGCAGCTTTTATGGACTAGCGGCTTCGAGCCAGCAGTACTTC.